This TCR beta chain was observed in a study of beta chain features in type 1 diabetes. Study-level results: The study found moderately but significantly shorter TCRB CDR3s in all four CD4+ subsets of Type 1 diabetes patients.

Sorted CD4+ subsets: naive, central memory, regulatory, stem cell-like memory (CD45RO/CCR7/CD25/CD127/CD95/CD27 panel). Looked up from germline, CDR1 is SGHTA and CDR2 is FQGNSA. The CDR3 has 14 residues. The V segment lost 4 bases and the J segment 4 bases; nucleotides outside the gene matches: 3. A remark on this clone: Its specificity is not known.

The entirety of the isolated RNA underwent reverse transcription, so expressed TCRB transcripts were sequenced. The method was immunoSEQ multiplex PCR; TCRdb's version includes in-frame clones alone and lacks a portion of them. The table lists about 40,000 clones, 49% of them singletons, with more than 0.65% in the top ten. Sequences were obtained from central memory CD4+ T cells from blood. This chain uses TRBV7-2 with TRBJ1-2; TRBD1 matches at 10 bases. The clonotype was recovered from a woman between 18 and 30 years old in good health. In DNA form, the CDR3 reads TGTGCCAGCAGCTCACGGACAGGGGGCTATGGCTACACCTTC. Translating it yields CASSSRTGGYGYTF. The whole variable domain, filled in from reference TRBV7-2 and TRBJ1-2, reads GAGVSQSPSNKVTEKGKDVELRCDPISGHTALYWYRQSLGQGLEFLIYFQGNSAPDKSGLPSDRFSAERTGGSVSTLTIQRTQQEDSAVYLCASSSRTGGYGYTFGSGTRLTVV.